Below, 17 T cell receptor beta chains from the same sample are listed, as sequenced in a study of blood T cells in healthy people across ages. PCR was performed a second time for 7 to 11 cycles using a sample-barcoded 5' primer and a J-beta primer mix. MiXCR, run by TCRdb on the 5' RACE reads, gives a single entry per CDR3 protein. The sample holds 650,000 to 800,000 distinct CDR3 sequences, around 52% seen once. The sample comprised blood. These receptors all come from a woman of 80 years or more in good health.

The chain uses TRBV4-3 and TRBJ1-2; 7 bases map to TRBD1. The ends lost 4 bases at V and 2 bases at J; junction bases unmatched: 10. The CDR3 totals 16 residues. The germline V gene has CDR1 LGHNA and CDR2 YSLEER. CDR3 DNA sequence: TGCGCCAGCAGCCGCACCGGGACAGCCAGCAACTATGGCTACACCTTC. Encoded protein: CASSRTGTASNYGYTF.

This clonotype has a handful of counts. This may arise from a read error, as a much more abundant clone is one base away. The rearrangement links TRBV12-3 or TRBV12-4 to TRBJ2-7; 9 positions agree with TRBD2. Losses at the gene ends were 6 bases for V and 7 bases for J; bases not matched to a gene: 13. The CDR3 totals 15 residues. The CDR3 region has the DNA TGTGCCAGCAGCCCTGGAATAGCGGGAGTTACTGAGCAGTACTTC. Encoded protein: CASSPGIAGVTEQYF.

There are many counts of this clonotype. The CDR3 sequence: CASSFDSSTTDTQYF. The CDR3 DNA is TGTGCCAGCAGCTTTGACAGTTCAACCACAGATACGCAGTATTTT. This chain links TRBV5-5 with TRBJ2-3; weak D call: TRBD1 (5 bases). Germline V gene lookup returns CDR1 SGHKS and CDR2 YYEKEE (reference sequence). Trimming took 2 bases from V and 2 from J, leaving 12 bases between them. The CDR3 runs 15 residues. Supplemented by reference TRBV5-5 and TRBJ2-3, the full variable domain reads DAGVTQSPTHLIKTRGQQVTLRCSPISGHKSVSWYQQVLGQGPQFIFQYYEKEERGRGNFPDRFSARQFPNYSSELNVNALLLGDSALYLCASSFDSSTTDTQYFGPGTRLTVL.

J is TRBJ2-1 and V is TRBV3-1; D remains ambiguous. The CDR3 is made up of 11 amino acids. Germline assignment: CDR1 LGHDT and CDR2 YNNKEL (reference sequence). The V end was cut by 3 bases, the J end by 13 bases, with 10 bases between. The CDR3 protein is CASSHTETQFF. The CDR3, as DNA: TGTGCCAGCAGCCATACAGAGACCCAGTTCTTC.

This chain uses TRBV20-1 with TRBJ2-7; D not certain. This CDR3 comprises 19 residues. Trimming removed 3 bases at V and 0 bases at J, with 27 bases between. Germline lookup yields CDR1 DFQATT and CDR2 SNEGSKA (reference sequence). The CDR3 DNA follows: TGCAGTGCTAGCCTCTCTCGGGCCACTCCCTTTACCAGCTCCTACGAGCAGTACTTC. Residues: CSASLSRATPFTSSYEQYF.

This clonotype was seen a handful of times. The chain employs TRBV6-6 and TRBJ1-5; no definite D call. This CDR3 is 14 amino acids long. Germline V gene sequence: CDR1 MNHNY, CDR2 SVGAGI (reference sequence). V was cut by 5 bases and J by 3 bases, with 11 bases left in between. CDR3 amino acids: CASSPQAINQPQHF. CDR3 DNA sequence: TGTGCCAGCAGTCCCCAGGCTATCAATCAGCCCCAGCATTTT.

The table lists this clonotype with many counts. V is TRBV5-1 and J is TRBJ2-5, with D perhaps matching TRBD1 (6 bases). This CDR3 is 17 amino acids long. V was shortened by 2 bases and J by 6 bases, with 23 bases between the two germline ends. Per the germline V gene, CDR1 is SGHRS and CDR2 is YFSETQ. The DNA of the CDR3 is TGCGCCAGCAGCTTACCTAATAACAGGGATCCGAGACAGACCCAGTACTTC. It yields the protein CASSLPNNRDPRQTQYF.

The chain carries TRBV3-1 and TRBJ2-5, with TRBD2 as a possible D gene (5 bases). V lost 1 base to trimming and J lost 4 bases, with 13 bases between them. CDR1 is LGHDT and CDR2 is YNNKEL in the germline V gene (reference sequence). CDR3 length: 15 residues. CDR3 in amino acids: CASSQAPLGRETQYF. The CDR3 nucleotides are TGTGCCAGCAGCCAAGCTCCTTTGGGGAGAGAGACCCAGTACTTC.

A single count supports this clonotype. The chain combines TRBV25-1 with TRBJ2-7; no clear D gene. The J call could be wrong; TRBJ2-5 is a better fit for the DNA end. Germline V gene data show CDR1 as MGHDK and CDR2 as SYGVNS. The CDR3 length is 12 residues. The CDR3 region is CASSALQETQYF. The DNA for the CDR3 is TGTGCCAGCAGTGCCTTGCAGGAGACCCAGTACTTC.

As to this clonotype: This may be a read error, as it is one base from a much larger clone. V and J are TRBV7-2 and TRBJ2-1; 8 bases are a match to TRBD2. This CDR3 region has 14 residues. Germline CDR1 and CDR2: SGHTA and FQGNSA. V dropped 6 bases and J dropped 6; count of bases not matched to a gene: 7. This chain's CDR3 is CASSVRAGGNEQFF. Here the CDR3 DNA reads TGTGCCAGCAGTGTCCGGGCGGGAGGCAATGAGCAGTTCTTC.

V is TRBV28 and J is TRBJ2-1; the D is unclear. The CDR3 loop spans 13 amino acids. Germline-derived CDR1 and CDR2 are MDHEN and SYDVKM. The V end was cut by 2 bases, the J end by 7 bases, with 9 bases between. The CDR3 nucleotides are TGTGCCAGCAGTTTACCTCGGCTGAATGAGCAGTTCTTC. Amino acid sequence: CASSLPRLNEQFF.

This clonotype showed up just a few times. The CDR3 region has the DNA TGCGCCAGCAACCTTTTTGACAGGGGCACCGAAGCTTTCTTT. Amino acids: CASNLFDRGTEAFF. The genes are TRBV5-1 and TRBJ1-1; 8 nucleotides align to TRBD1. J gave up 8 bases and V 6 bases, and 12 bases lay outside the gene matches. Germline assignment: CDR1 SGHRS and CDR2 YFSETQ. This CDR3 is 14 amino acids long.

This clonotype was recorded at least ten times. The chain uses TRBV20-1 and TRBJ2-1; the D is unclear. Germline CDR1 reads DFQATT; CDR2 reads SNEGSKA (reference sequence). Between the trimmed V and J ends, which lost 6 bases and 5 bases, there was a span of 8 bases. This CDR3 is 11 amino acids long. DNA of the CDR3: TGCAGTGCCCCCCAGAACAATGAGCAGTTCTTC. This encodes CSAPQNNEQFF.

Remarks on this clonotype: A much larger clonotype is one base distant, so this may be a read error. The genes are TRBV9 and TRBJ1-1; D remains ambiguous. The germline V gene has CDR1 SGDLS and CDR2 YYNGEE. Trimming took off 4 bases at V and 0 bases at J, with 13 bases between the two ends. The CDR3 has 15 residues. CDR3 protein: CASSRIEGMNTEAFF. CDR3 in DNA: TGTGCCAGCAGCCGTATAGAGGGAATGAACACTGAAGCTTTCTTT.

This clonotype was seen at least ten times. The chain employs TRBV7-2 and TRBJ1-2; the D is unclear. The CDR3 runs to 10 residues. The germline V gene encodes CDR1 SGHTA and CDR2 FQGNSA. V was trimmed by 5 bases and J by 7 bases, leaving 5 bases between them. This CDR3 is CASSAPGYTF. The CDR3 coding sequence is TGTGCCAGCAGCGCTCCTGGCTACACCTTC. Combining the CDR3 with reference TRBV7-2 and TRBJ1-2 gives the whole variable domain GAGVSQSPSNKVTEKGKDVELRCDPISGHTALYWYRQSLGQGLEFLIYFQGNSAPDKSGLPSDRFSAERTGGSVSTLTIQRTQQEDSAVYLCASSAPGYTFGSGTRLTVV.

This clonotype appeared many times. The CDR3 bases are TGTGCCACCATGGACAGATTCTACGAGCAGTACTTC. Amino acid sequence: CATMDRFYEQYF. The V and J genes are TRBV27 and TRBJ2-7; D might be TRBD1 (6 bases). The V gene lost 10 bases and the J gene lost 3 bases, with 13 bases spanning the gap. Germline V CDR1 and CDR2: MNHEY, SMNVEV (reference sequence). CDR3 size: 12 residues.

This clonotype has only one observation. The rearrangement joins TRBV29-1 to TRBJ1-1, with no clear D. V dropped 6 bases and J dropped 3 bases, with 11 bases sitting between them. The CDR3 totals 12 residues. Germline V gene lookup returns CDR1 SQVTM and CDR2 ANQGSEA. CDR3 nucleotides: TGCAGCGTCCGGTATCTGGACACTGAAGCTTTCTTT. Amino acid sequence: CSVRYLDTEAFF.